This TCR beta chain was profiled in a study of blood T cell repertoires in COVID-19. Study-level background: Acute and convalescent COVID-19 samples came from the United States, Italy and Spain. From T cells, B-cell-depleted T cells, or PBMCs came the material, which was cDNA or gDNA.

Per the germline V gene, CDR1 is SGHRS and CDR2 is YFSETQ. The germline V and J ends were trimmed by 1 base and 5 bases, with 7 bases remaining between them. The CDR3 spans 12 residues. Methods used by the authors: Reference gene primer amplification gave nucleated cell count estimates. Libraries were prepared by immunoSEQ multiplex PCR; TCRdb keeps only in-frame clonotypes and omits some of them. The DNA was the basis for D and trimming; V, J and clone size are from that table. The data contain approximately 97,000 clones, around 85% of them seen just once; the ten biggest clones take up roughly 40%.

Sequences were obtained from peripheral blood. This receptor was obtained from a man older than 75 with acute or convalescent COVID-19. This chain uses TRBV5-1 with TRBJ2-7; D remains unclear. CDR3 nucleotide sequence: TGCGCCAGCAGCTTGAGTAGTCACGAGCAGTACTTC. Protein product: CASSLSSHEQYF.